These T cell receptor beta chains were read from a single sample in a study of vaccination and CD4 T cells after COVID-19. MiXCR, run by TCRdb on the PCR reads, gives a single entry per CDR3 protein. The sample shows 20,000 or so distinct CDR3 sequences, roughly 40% of them seen only once. Their recognized antigens are unknown. Sample: CD4+ T cells from blood, cultured in vitro, taken about 7 months after SARS-CoV-2 vaccination. These receptors originate from a human donor who had recovered from COVID-19. Each CDR3 is given with its conserved first and last residue. A D gene is named only where the DNA matches it firmly. The size entry is marked missing in some rows and otherwise reads once, few, many or a size class.

size | D | J | V | CDR3 | DNA
NA | NA | TRBJ1-1 | TRBV5-1 | CASSLDATQAFF | TGCGCCAGCAGCTTGGATGCAACCCAAGCTTTCTTT
few | NA | TRBJ2-5 | TRBV28 | CASSPRRLAGRTQYF | TGTGCCAGCAGTCCCCGCCGTTTAGCCGGCAGGACCCAGTACTTC
once | TRBD1 | TRBJ1-2 | TRBV19 | CATTQGVSGYTF | TGTGCCACTACGCAGGGGGTGTCTGGCTACACCTTC
NA | TRBD2 | TRBJ2-2 | TRBV7-3 | CASKPSGTGELFF | TGTGCCAGCAAACCTAGCGGGACCGGGGAGCTGTTTTTT
NA | NA | TRBJ2-7 | TRBV7-8 | CASSPLRASASYEQYF | TGTGCCAGCAGCCCCCTAAGAGCTAGCGCCTCCTACGAGCAGTACTTC
few | NA | TRBJ1-1 | TRBV20-1 | CSALPAIEAFF | TGCAGTGCTCTCCCGGCAATAGAAGCTTTCTTT
NA | TRBD1 | TRBJ1-1 | TRBV7-3 | CASSDGQAEAFF | TGTGCCAGCAGCGACGGACAGGCTGAAGCTTTCTTT
few | NA | TRBJ1-1 | TRBV7-9 | CASSSSNTEAFF | TGTGCCAGCAGCTCAAGTAACACTGAAGCTTTCTTT
medium-sized | NA | TRBJ1-5 | TRBV7-8 | CASSLSGQVAQPQHF | TGTGCCAGCAGCTTATCGGGTCAGGTTGCTCAGCCCCAGCATTTT
NA | NA | TRBJ1-1 | TRBV6-1 | CASSRDTEAFF | TGTGCCAGCAGTCGGGACACTGAAGCTTTCTTT
few | NA | TRBJ1-5 | TRBV19 | CASSTGWPSGQPQHF | TGTGCCAGTAGTACGGGGTGGCCCTCGGGGCAGCCCCAGCATTTT
few | NA | TRBJ1-5 | TRBV10-3 | CAISTPGDNQPQHF | TGTGCCATCAGCACACCCGGAGACAATCAGCCCCAGCATTTT
NA | NA | TRBJ2-7 | TRBV2 | CASSENYEQYF | TGTGCCAGCAGTGAAAACTACGAGCAGTACTTC
few | NA | TRBJ2-7 | TRBV7-3 | CASSSIPGTYEQYF | TGTGCCAGCAGCTCAATTCCGGGGACCTACGAGCAGTACTTC
NA | NA | TRBJ2-7 | TRBV7-2 | CASSLGASRFDPFEQYF | TGTGCCAGCAGCTTAGGTGCCAGCCGGTTCGACCCCTTCGAGCAGTACTTC
NA | NA | TRBJ2-5 | TRBV7-9 | CASSLVRVVETQYF | TGTGCCAGCAGCTTGGTGAGGGTCGTGGAGACCCAGTACTTC
few | TRBD1 | TRBJ1-1 | TRBV27 | CATSRGIGTRDTEAFF | TGTGCCACCTCCAGGGGGATCGGGACGAGGGACACTGAAGCTTTCTTT
NA | NA | TRBJ2-7 | TRBV7-9 | CASSRDSGSSTNF | TGTGCCAGCAGCAGAGACTCCGGGAGTAGCACGAACTTC
few | TRBD1 | TRBJ1-6 | TRBV7-9 | CASSIGQGSSPLHF | TGTGCCAGCAGTATCGGACAGGGAAGTTCACCCCTCCACTTT
few | NA | TRBJ2-5 | TRBV20-1 | CSASLATTSYQETQYF | TGCAGTGCTAGTTTGGCGACTACCTCGTACCAAGAGACCCAGTACTTC
NA | NA | TRBJ1-5 | TRBV20-1 | CSAKQQNNQPQHF | TGCAGTGCTAAACAGCAAAACAATCAGCCCCAGCATTTT
NA | NA | TRBJ1-2 | TRBV28 | CASRLPGVDGYGYTF | TGTGCCAGCAGATTACCTGGGGTAGATGGCTATGGCTACACCTTC
NA | NA | TRBJ1-4 | TRBV27 | CASSLSTGGYEKLFF | TGTGCCAGCAGTTTATCGACGGGTGGGTACGAAAAACTGTTTTTT
NA | TRBD2 | TRBJ2-1 | TRBV6-5 | CASSYSDPGGPYNEQFF | TGTGCCAGCAGTTACTCAGACCCGGGAGGGCCCTACAATGAGCAGTTCTTC
few | NA | TRBJ2-5 | TRBV20-1 | CSAPPGGRQETQYF | TGCAGTGCGCCGCCGGGGGGCCGGCAAGAGACCCAGTACTTC